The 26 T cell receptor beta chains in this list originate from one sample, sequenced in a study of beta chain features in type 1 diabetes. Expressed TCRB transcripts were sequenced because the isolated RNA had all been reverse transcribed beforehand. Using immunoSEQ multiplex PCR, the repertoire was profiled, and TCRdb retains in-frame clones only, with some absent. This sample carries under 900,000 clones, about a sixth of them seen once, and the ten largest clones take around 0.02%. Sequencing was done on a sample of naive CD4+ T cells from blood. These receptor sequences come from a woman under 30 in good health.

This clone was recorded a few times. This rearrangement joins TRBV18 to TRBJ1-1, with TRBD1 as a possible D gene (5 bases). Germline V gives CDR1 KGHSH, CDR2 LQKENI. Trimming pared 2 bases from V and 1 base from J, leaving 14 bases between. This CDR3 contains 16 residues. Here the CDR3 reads CASSPRSGTENTEAFF. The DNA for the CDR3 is TGTGCCAGCTCACCAAGGTCGGGGACGGAGAACACTGAAGCTTTCTTT.

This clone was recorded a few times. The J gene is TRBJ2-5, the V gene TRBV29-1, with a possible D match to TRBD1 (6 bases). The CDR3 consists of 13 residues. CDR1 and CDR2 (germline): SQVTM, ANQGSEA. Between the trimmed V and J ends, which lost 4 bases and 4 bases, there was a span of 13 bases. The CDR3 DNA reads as TGCAGCGTTGTGGGACACTCCTTAGAGACCCAGTACTTC. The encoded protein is CSVVGHSLETQYF.

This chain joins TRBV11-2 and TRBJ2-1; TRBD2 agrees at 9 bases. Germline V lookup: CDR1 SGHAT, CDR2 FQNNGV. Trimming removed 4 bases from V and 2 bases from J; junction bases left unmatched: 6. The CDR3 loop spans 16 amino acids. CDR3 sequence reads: CASSSISGSPYNEQFF. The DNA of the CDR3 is TGTGCCAGCAGCTCGATTAGCGGGAGCCCCTACAATGAGCAGTTCTTC. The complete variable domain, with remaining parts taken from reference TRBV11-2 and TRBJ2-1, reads EAGVAQSPRYKIIEKRQSVAFWCNPISGHATLYWYQQILGQGPKLLIQFQNNGVVDDSQLPKDRFSAERLKGVDSTLKIQPAKLEDSAVYLCASSSISGSPYNEQFFGPGTRLTVL.

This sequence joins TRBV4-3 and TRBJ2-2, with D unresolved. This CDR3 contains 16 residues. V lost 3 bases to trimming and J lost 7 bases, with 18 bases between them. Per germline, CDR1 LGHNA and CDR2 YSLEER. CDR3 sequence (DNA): TGCGCCAGCAGCCATATCGCGCCCATGTCCGGCGGGGAGCTGTTTTTT. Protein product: CASSHIAPMSGGELFF.

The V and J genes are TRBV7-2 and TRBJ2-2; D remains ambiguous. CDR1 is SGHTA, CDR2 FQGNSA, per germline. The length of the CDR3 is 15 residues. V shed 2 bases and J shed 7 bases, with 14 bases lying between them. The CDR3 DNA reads TGTGCCAGCAGCTTATCTGCTACCTTGGACGGGGAGCTGTTTTTT. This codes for CASSLSATLDGELFF.

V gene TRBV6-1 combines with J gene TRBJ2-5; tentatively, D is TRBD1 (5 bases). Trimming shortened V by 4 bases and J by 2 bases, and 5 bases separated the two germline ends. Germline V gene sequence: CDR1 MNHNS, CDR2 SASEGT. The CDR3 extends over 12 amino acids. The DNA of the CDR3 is TGTGCCAGCAGTGGACAGCAAGAGACCCAGTACTTC. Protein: CASSGQQETQYF.

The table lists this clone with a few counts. CDR3 loop: CASSPTPPRRAAYEQYF. The CDR3 nucleotides are TGTGCCAGCAGCCCGACCCCACCTAGGAGGGCTGCCTACGAGCAGTACTTC. This chain connects TRBV7-9 to TRBJ2-7; a possible D gene is TRBD2 (6 bases). This CDR3 comprises 17 residues. The V and J ends lost 5 bases and 2 bases respectively, with 22 bases between them. Germline CDR1 is SEHNR and CDR2 is FQNEAQ (reference sequence).

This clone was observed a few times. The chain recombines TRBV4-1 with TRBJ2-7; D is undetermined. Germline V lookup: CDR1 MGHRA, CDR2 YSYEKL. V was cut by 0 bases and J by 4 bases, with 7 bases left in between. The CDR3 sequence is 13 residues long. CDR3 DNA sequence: TGCGCCAGCAGCCAAGAACAGTTTTACGAGCAGTACTTC. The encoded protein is CASSQEQFYEQYF.

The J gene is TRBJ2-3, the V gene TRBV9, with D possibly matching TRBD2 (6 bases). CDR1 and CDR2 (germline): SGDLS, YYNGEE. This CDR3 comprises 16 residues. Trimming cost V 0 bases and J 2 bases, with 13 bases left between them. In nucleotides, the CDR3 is TGTGCCAGCAGCGTAGGTGTAGCGGACCTCACAGATACGCAGTATTTT. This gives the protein CASSVGVADLTDTQYF.

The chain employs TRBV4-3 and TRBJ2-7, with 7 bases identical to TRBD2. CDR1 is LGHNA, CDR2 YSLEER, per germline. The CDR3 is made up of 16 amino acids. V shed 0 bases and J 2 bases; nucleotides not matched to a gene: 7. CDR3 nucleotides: TGCGCCAGCAGCCAAGAGGCTTCTAGCGGAACCTACGAGCAGTACTTC. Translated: CASSQEASSGTYEQYF.

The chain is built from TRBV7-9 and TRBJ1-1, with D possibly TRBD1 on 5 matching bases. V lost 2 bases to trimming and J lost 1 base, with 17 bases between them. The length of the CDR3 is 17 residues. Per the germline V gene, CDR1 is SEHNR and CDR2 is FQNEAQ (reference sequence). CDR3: CASSLSPSSGSNTEAFF. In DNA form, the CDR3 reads TGTGCCAGCAGCTTAAGCCCCTCGTCAGGGTCGAACACTGAAGCTTTCTTT. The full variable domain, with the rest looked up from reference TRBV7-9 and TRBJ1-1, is DTGVSQNPRHKITKRGQNVTFRCDPISEHNRLYWYRQTLGQGPEFLTYFQNEAQLEKSRLLSDRFSAERPKGSFSTLEIQRTEQGDSAMYLCASSLSPSSGSNTEAFFGQGTRLTVV.

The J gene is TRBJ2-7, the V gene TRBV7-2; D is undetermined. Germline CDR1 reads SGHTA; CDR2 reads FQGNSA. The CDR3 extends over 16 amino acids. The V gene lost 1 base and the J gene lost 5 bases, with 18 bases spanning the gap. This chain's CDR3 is CASSLGSRVMPNEQYF. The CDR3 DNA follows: TGTGCCAGCAGCTTAGGTTCCCGAGTGATGCCCAACGAGCAGTACTTC. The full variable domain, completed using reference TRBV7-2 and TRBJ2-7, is GAGVSQSPSNKVTEKGKDVELRCDPISGHTALYWYRQSLGQGLEFLIYFQGNSAPDKSGLPSDRFSAERTGGSVSTLTIQRTQQEDSAVYLCASSLGSRVMPNEQYFGPGTRLTVT.

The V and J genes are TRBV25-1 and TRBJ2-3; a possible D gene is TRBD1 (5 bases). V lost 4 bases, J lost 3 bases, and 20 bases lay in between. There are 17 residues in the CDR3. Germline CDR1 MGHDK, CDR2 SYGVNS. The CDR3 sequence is CASSGPGQGVGTDTQYF. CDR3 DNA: TGTGCCAGCAGTGGGCCCGGTCAGGGCGTGGGGACAGATACGCAGTATTTT.

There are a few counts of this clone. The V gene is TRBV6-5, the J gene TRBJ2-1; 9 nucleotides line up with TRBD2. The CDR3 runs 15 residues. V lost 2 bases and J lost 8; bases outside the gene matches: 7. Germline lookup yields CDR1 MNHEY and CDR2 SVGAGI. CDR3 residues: CASSYGLAGIDEQFF. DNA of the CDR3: TGTGCCAGCAGTTACGGGCTAGCGGGAATCGATGAGCAGTTCTTC.

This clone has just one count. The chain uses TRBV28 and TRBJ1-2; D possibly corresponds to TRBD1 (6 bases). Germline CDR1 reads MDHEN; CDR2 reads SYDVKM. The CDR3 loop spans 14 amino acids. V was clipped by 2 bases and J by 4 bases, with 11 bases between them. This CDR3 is CASSLTGAPYGYTF. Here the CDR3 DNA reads TGTGCCAGCAGTTTAACGGGGGCTCCCTATGGCTACACCTTC.

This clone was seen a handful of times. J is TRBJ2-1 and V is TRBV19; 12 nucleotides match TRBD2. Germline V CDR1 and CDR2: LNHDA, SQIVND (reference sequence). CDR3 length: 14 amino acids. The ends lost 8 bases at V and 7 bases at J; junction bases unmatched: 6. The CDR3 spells CASAGLAGRNEQFF. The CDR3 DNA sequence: TGTGCCAGTGCCGGACTAGCGGGAAGGAATGAGCAGTTCTTC.

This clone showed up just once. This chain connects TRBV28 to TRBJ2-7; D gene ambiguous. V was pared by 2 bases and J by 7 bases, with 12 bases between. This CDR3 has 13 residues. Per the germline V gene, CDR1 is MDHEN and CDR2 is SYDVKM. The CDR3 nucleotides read TGTGCCAGCAGTTTACGGCAAGGTAGGGAGCAGTACTTC. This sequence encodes CASSLRQGREQYF.

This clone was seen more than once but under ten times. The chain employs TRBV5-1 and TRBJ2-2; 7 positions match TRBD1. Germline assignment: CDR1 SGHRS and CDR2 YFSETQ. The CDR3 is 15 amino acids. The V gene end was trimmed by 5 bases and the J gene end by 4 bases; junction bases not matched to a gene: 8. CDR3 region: CASRLGTESTGELFF. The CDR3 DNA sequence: TGCGCCAGCAGACTCGGGACAGAAAGCACCGGGGAGCTGTTTTTT.

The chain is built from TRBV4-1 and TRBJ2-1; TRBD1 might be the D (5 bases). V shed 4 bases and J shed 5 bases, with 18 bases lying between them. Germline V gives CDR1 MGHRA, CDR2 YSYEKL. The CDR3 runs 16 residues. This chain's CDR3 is CASSPTGAGVDNEQFF. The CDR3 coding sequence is TGCGCCAGCAGCCCAACAGGAGCAGGTGTCGACAATGAGCAGTTCTTC.

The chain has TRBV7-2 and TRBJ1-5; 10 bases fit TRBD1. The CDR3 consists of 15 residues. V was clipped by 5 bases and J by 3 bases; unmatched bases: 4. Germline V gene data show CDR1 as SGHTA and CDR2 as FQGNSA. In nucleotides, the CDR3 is TGTGCCAGCAGCCGACAGGGGGCCACCAATCAGCCCCAGCATTTT. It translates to CASSRQGATNQPQHF.

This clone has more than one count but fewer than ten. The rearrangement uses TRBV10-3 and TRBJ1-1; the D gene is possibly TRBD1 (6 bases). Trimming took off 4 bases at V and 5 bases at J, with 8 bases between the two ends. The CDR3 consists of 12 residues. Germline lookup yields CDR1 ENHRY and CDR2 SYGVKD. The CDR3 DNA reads TGTGCCATCAGTGGACAGGCGACTGAAGCTTTCTTT. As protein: CAISGQATEAFF.

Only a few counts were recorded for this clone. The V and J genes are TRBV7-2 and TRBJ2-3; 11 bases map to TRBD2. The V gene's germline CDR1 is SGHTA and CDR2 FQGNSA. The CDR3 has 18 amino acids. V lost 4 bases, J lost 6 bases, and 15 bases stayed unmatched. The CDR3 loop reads CASSYSNLAGGRRDTQYF. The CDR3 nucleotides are TGTGCCAGCAGCTACTCAAACCTAGCGGGGGGTCGGCGGGATACGCAGTATTTT.

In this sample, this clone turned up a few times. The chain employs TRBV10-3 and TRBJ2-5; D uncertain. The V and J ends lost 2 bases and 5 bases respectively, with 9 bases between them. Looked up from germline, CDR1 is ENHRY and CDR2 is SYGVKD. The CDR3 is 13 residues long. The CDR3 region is CAISEGNEETQYF. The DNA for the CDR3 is TGTGCCATCAGTGAGGGCAACGAGGAGACCCAGTACTTC.

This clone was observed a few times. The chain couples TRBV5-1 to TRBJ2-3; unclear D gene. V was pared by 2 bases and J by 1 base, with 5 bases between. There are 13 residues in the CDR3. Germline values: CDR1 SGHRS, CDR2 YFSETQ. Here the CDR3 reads CASSLPGTDTQYF. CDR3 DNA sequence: TGCGCCAGCAGCTTACCGGGCACAGATACGCAGTATTTT.

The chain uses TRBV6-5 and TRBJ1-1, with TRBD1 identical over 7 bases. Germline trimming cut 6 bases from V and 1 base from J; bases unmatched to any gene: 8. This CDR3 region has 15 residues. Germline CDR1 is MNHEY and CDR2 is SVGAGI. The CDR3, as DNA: TGTGCCAGCAGAAGACAGGGTATCGGGAACACTGAAGCTTTCTTT. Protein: CASRRQGIGNTEAFF.

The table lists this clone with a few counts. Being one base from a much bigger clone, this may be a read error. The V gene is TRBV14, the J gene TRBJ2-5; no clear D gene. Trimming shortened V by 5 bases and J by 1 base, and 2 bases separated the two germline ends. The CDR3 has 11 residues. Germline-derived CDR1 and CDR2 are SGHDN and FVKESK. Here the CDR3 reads CASSIQETQYF. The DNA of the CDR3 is TGTGCCAGCAGCATCCAAGAGACCCAGTACTTC.